The clone carrying this TCR beta chain was observed a handful of times. This sample is part of a study of beta chain features in type 1 diabetes. Sequenced material consisted of expressed TCRB transcripts (all of the isolated RNA was reverse transcribed). The repertoire was sequenced with immunoSEQ multiplex PCR; TCRdb's copy has only in-frame clones and lacks some. The profile shows around 330,000 clones, approximately 9.9% of them singletons. The germline gives CDR1 LNHDA, CDR2 SQIVND (reference sequence). The CDR3 covers 16 residues. After removal of 5 bases from V and 7 bases from J, the junction contained 13 bases not matched to a gene. Each sorted fraction was over 95% pure.

The clonotype comes from a woman aged 30 to 39 in good health. Sequenced input: naive CD4+ T cells from blood. The chain recombines TRBV19 with TRBJ2-1; TRBD1 matches at 8 bases. The CDR3 sequence is CASSAPGQDGGNEQFF. In DNA form, the CDR3 reads TGTGCCAGTAGTGCACCGGGACAGGACGGGGGAAATGAGCAGTTCTTC.